This entry lists 13 T cell receptor beta chains sequenced from one sample in a study of blood T cells in healthy people across ages. A sample-barcoded 5' primer and a J-beta primer mix were used in a second PCR of roughly 6 to 11 cycles. Via MiXCR, TCRdb re-called the 5' RACE reads, giving one row per CDR3 protein. The sample contains roughly 1 million distinct CDR3 sequences, around 25% of which appear only once. These records were also assigned to another study, of T cells of mothers and their children.

The sequenced material came from blood. The receptor source for this set is a girl aged 2-9 years in good health.

The V call is TRBV29-1, the J call TRBJ2-5; no definite D call. The germline CDR1 and CDR2 sequences are SQVTM and ANQGSEA. V was shortened by 6 bases and J by 5 bases, with 10 bases between the two germline ends. The CDR3 loop spans 11 amino acids. The CDR3, as DNA: TGCAGCGTGGACCGGCGCGAGACCCAGTACTTC. This gives the protein CSVDRRETQYF.

This clonotype has a count of ten or more. This rearrangement joins TRBV27 to TRBJ2-1; TRBD2 might be the D (5 bases). CDR1 is MNHEY, CDR2 SMNVEV, per germline (reference sequence). The CDR3 spans 16 residues. V lost 1 base and J 1 base, leaving 11 bases between the germline ends. This chain's CDR3 is CASSLFPGVSYNEQFF. The DNA of the CDR3 is TGTGCCAGCAGTTTATTCCCCGGGGTATCCTACAATGAGCAGTTCTTC.

This chain uses TRBV4-1 with TRBJ2-2; 7 nucleotides match TRBD1. The CDR3 is 18 residues long. In germline, CDR1 is MGHRA, CDR2 YSYEKL. After removal of 1 base from V and 0 bases from J, the junction contained 8 bases not matched to a gene. The DNA of the CDR3 is TGCGCCAGCAGCCAAGGTTTTTTTGGGACAGCGAACACCGGGGAGCTGTTTTTT. This translates into CASSQGFFGTANTGELFF.

This clonotype was seen a handful of times. The chain joins TRBV18 to TRBJ2-7; no reliable D call. V lost 2 bases and J 2 bases, leaving 10 bases between the germline ends. This CDR3 has 14 residues. The germline V gene has CDR1 KGHSH and CDR2 LQKENI. The CDR3 sequence is CASSPGSTAYEQYF. The CDR3 coding sequence is TGTGCCAGCTCACCAGGGTCGACCGCCTACGAGCAGTACTTC.

This clonotype was seen a few times. The rearrangement joins TRBV7-3 to TRBJ1-1, with a weak D call TRBD1 (5 bases). The CDR3 covers 13 residues. The germline gives CDR1 SGHTA, CDR2 FQGTGA. Trimming removed 4 bases from V and 4 bases from J, with 10 bases in between. Here the CDR3 reads CASSWTLTTEAFF. Written as DNA, the CDR3 is TGTGCCAGCAGCTGGACACTCACCACTGAAGCTTTCTTT.

V and J are TRBV6-1 and TRBJ2-5, with a possible D match to TRBD2 (5 bases). Germline V gives CDR1 MNHNS, CDR2 SASEGT. Trimming stripped 2 bases from V and 5 bases from J, with 12 bases between. The CDR3 totals 14 residues. The CDR3 here is CASSENPGMETQYF. In DNA form, the CDR3 reads TGTGCCAGCAGTGAAAACCCGGGGATGGAGACCCAGTACTTC.

The V call is TRBV7-9, the J call TRBJ2-7, with D perhaps given as TRBD1 or TRBD2 (5 bases each). V lost 2 bases and J 2 bases, leaving 16 bases between the germline ends. CDR1 is SEHNR, CDR2 FQNEAQ, per germline (reference sequence). CDR3 length equals 16 residues. The CDR3 loop is CASSLLSGLAPYEQYF. Written as DNA, the CDR3 is TGTGCCAGCAGCTTATTGTCAGGGCTAGCCCCCTACGAGCAGTACTTC.

This clonotype was counted only a few times. V gene TRBV7-9 combines with J gene TRBJ2-7; TRBD1 aligns across 8 bases. Germline-derived CDR1 and CDR2 are SEHNR and FQNEAQ (reference sequence). The CDR3 totals 15 residues. The V segment lost 1 base and the J segment 2 bases; nucleotides outside the gene matches: 4. CDR3 DNA sequence: TGTGCCAGCAGCTTAGGGGACAGGCTGCCCTACGAGCAGTACTTC. Its protein product is CASSLGDRLPYEQYF.

CDR3 residues: CASSLPGQGSYGYTF. In DNA form, the CDR3 reads TGTGCCAGCAGCCTACCGGGACAGGGAAGCTATGGCTACACCTTC. The chain recombines TRBV5-6 with TRBJ1-2; 9 nucleotides match TRBD1. Losses at the gene ends were 4 bases for V and 4 bases for J; bases not matched to a gene: 8. Germline lookup yields CDR1 SGHDT and CDR2 YYEEEE. The CDR3 is made up of 15 amino acids.

The chain couples TRBV29-1 to TRBJ2-1; 9 positions agree with TRBD1. The CDR3 is 14 residues long. The germline V gene has CDR1 SQVTM and CDR2 ANQGSEA. Trimming at V came to 4 bases and at J to 7 bases, leaving 8 bases not matched to a gene. The CDR3: CSVVYGQGRNEQFF. The CDR3 DNA sequence: TGCAGCGTTGTTTACGGACAGGGGAGGAATGAGCAGTTCTTC.

The rearrangement links TRBV12-5 to TRBJ2-1, with TRBD2 matching over 12 bases. Germline assignment: CDR1 LGHNT and CDR2 FRNRAP. The junction had 6 bases not matched to a gene; V was cut back by 6 bases and J by 6 bases. The CDR3 spans 15 residues. CDR3 residues: CASGYGLAGINEQFF. CDR3 nucleotides: TGTGCTAGTGGCTATGGACTAGCGGGGATCAATGAGCAGTTCTTC. The full variable domain, completed using reference TRBV12-5 and TRBJ2-1, is DARVTQTPRHKVTEMGQEVTMRCQPILGHNTVFWYRQTMMQGLELLAYFRNRAPLDDSGMPKDRFSAEMPDATLATLKIQPSEPRDSAVYFCASGYGLAGINEQFFGPGTRLTVL.

To note about this clonotype: The germline gene is not matched at one end of the junction; a read error may be the cause. The V and J genes are TRBV11-2 and TRBJ2-7, with a weak D call TRBD2 (5 bases). The CDR3 is made up of 14 amino acids. The V gene's germline CDR1 is SGHAT and CDR2 FQNNGV. The CDR3 coding sequence is TGTGCCACCAGCTTCATGGGAGTCGACTACGAGCAGTACTTC. Translating gives CATSFMGVDYEQYF.

This clonotype was seen more than once but under ten times. The rearrangement links TRBV28 to TRBJ2-1; 12 nucleotides match TRBD2. The end of the DNA fits TRBJ2-7 better, so the J call may be wrong. CDR1 is MDHEN, CDR2 SYDVKM, per germline. The CDR3 extends over 17 amino acids. The CDR3 protein is CASTDRLAGAISYEQYF. The CDR3 bases are TGTGCCAGCACCGATCGACTAGCGGGAGCTATTTCCTACGAGCAGTACTTC.